The rows below give T cell receptor beta chains drawn from one sample of a study of T cell changes during pregnancy in multiple sclerosis. Method: immunoSEQ multiplex PCR; TCRdb's copy keeps in-frame clones and lacks some. The sample includes about 38,000 clones, 91% seen only once; the top ten take approximately 6.1%. Sample: CD8+ T cells from peripheral blood mononuclear cells, taken in the second trimester of pregnancy. These receptors all come from a female donor with multiple sclerosis, enrolled in a pregnancy study. Both conserved end residues are part of each CDR3. The D gene is left open where the match is weak. Rows may omit the clone size; those that give it use once, few, many or a size class.

J gene | D gene | V gene | clone size | CDR3 DNA | CDR3 protein
TRBJ1-5 | . | TRBV29-1 | . | TGCAGCGTTGGGGGGGACCAGCCCCAGCATTTT | CSVGGDQPQHF
TRBJ2-7 | TRBD2 | TRBV10-3 | . | TGTGCCACCGTAGCGGGAGGGACCTACGAGCAGTACTTC | CATVAGGTYEQYF
TRBJ1-2 | . | TRBV6-5 | . | TGTGCCAGCAGTCGCGGAAATGGCTACACCTTC | CASSRGNGYTF
TRBJ2-1 | . | TRBV2 | . | TGTGCCAGCAGCCCCCCCATCGGGAGTCCCTACAATGAGCAGTTCTTC | CASSPPIGSPYNEQFF
TRBJ2-2 | TRBD2 | TRBV2 | . | TGTGCCAGCAGTGATGGGGAGGGGTGGGAGCTGTTTTTT | CASSDGEGWELFF
TRBJ1-1 | . | TRBV15 | once | TGTGCCACCAGCAAGGGACATAGGGGACGGGGTGAAGCTTTCTTT | CATSKGHRGRGEAFF
TRBJ2-1 | TRBD1 | TRBV5-1 | . | TGCGCCAGCTCAATAGTCCAGGGGGCCGATGAGCAGTTCTTC | CASSIVQGADEQFF
TRBJ1-2 | . | TRBV5-6 | . | TGTGCCAGCATCTTGGGGTGGGCAGGGGAGCTCAACTATGGCTACACCTTC | CASILGWAGELNYGYTF
TRBJ1-1 | . | TRBV4-1 | . | TGCGCCAGCAGCCAAGAAGAGTCCGGTACTGAAGCTTTCTTT | CASSQEESGTEAFF
TRBJ1-2 | TRBD1 | TRBV9 | . | TGTGCCAGCAGCGCACAGGGGGCTCTCTATGGCTACACCTTC | CASSAQGALYGYTF
TRBJ2-1 | . | TRBV5-1 | . | TGCGCCAGCAGCTTGGCGTTATATGAGCAGTTCTTC | CASSLALYEQFF
TRBJ1-1 | . | TRBV5-8 | . | TGTGCCAGCAGCTTGGACAGCTTCATGAACACTGAAGCTTTCTTT | CASSLDSFMNTEAFF
TRBJ2-7 | TRBD1 | TRBV5-1 | few | TGCGCCAGCAGCTTGGAGGGACAGGGTGTAGACGAGCAGTACTTC | CASSLEGQGVDEQYF
TRBJ2-2 | . | TRBV30 | few | TGTGCCTGGAGTCCGGGGGACAGAGACACCGGGGAGCTGTTTTTT | CAWSPGDRDTGELFF
TRBJ2-7 | TRBD2 | TRBV7-6 | . | TGTGCCAGCACCTCGCGAGCGGGGTCCTACGAGCAGTACTTC | CASTSRAGSYEQYF
TRBJ2-1 | TRBD2 | TRBV4-2 | . | TGTGCCAGCAGCCACCCTGGGGGGACTAGCGAGGACGGTGAGCAGTTCTTC | CASSHPGGTSEDGEQFF
TRBJ2-7 | . | TRBV4-2 | few | TGTGCCAGCAGCCAAGATTTCGGGGACAAGACCTACGAGCAGTACTTC | CASSQDFGDKTYEQYF
TRBJ1-1 | . | TRBV4-1 | . | TGCGCCAGCAGCCAAAACAGTAGGATCACTGAAGCTTTCTTT | CASSQNSRITEAFF
TRBJ1-2 | . | TRBV15 | . | TGTGCCACCAGCAGAGGTGGAGCTAACTATGGCTACACCTTC | CATSRGGANYGYTF
TRBJ2-5 | TRBD1 | TRBV6-6 | . | TGTGCCAACAGTTACGGAGACAGGGTCCGAGAGACCCAGTACTTC | CANSYGDRVRETQYF
TRBJ2-1 | TRBD2 | TRBV7-7 | . | TGTGCCAGCAGCCGTAGCGGGGGGCCCTCCTACAATGAGCAGTTCTTC | CASSRSGGPSYNEQFF
TRBJ2-1 | TRBD2 | TRBV25-1 | . | TGTGCCAGCAGTACTAGCGGCTACAATGAGCAGTTCTTC | CASSTSGYNEQFF
TRBJ1-4 | TRBD1 | TRBV13 | . | TGTGCCAGCAGCTCGACCGGGACAGGGGATGAAAAACTGTTTTTT | CASSSTGTGDEKLFF
TRBJ1-1 | TRBD1 | TRBV29-1 | once | TGCAGCGAGGGGGCCGAAGGCACTGAAGCTTTCTTT | CSEGAEGTEAFF
TRBJ1-1 | TRBD1 | TRBV7-8 | . | TGTGCCAGCAGCTTAGGGGACAGGGTCCGAGTGAACACTGAAGCTTTCTTT | CASSLGDRVRVNTEAFF
TRBJ2-2 | . | TRBV6-1 | . | TGTGCCAGCAGTGTGGGCTGGACGAACACCGGGGAGCTGTTTTTT | CASSVGWTNTGELFF
TRBJ2-7 | . | TRBV5-6 | . | TGTGCCAGCAGGAACAGGGATAGCTCCTACGAGCAGTACTTC | CASRNRDSSYEQYF
TRBJ1-2 | . | TRBV29-1 | . | TGCAGCGCGCAGCGCAGGGAGGCTTACGGCTACACCTTC | CSAQRREAYGYTF
TRBJ2-1 | TRBD2 | TRBV7-6 | . | TGTGCCAGCAGCTTATTTGAGACTAGCGGGAGTAATGAGCAGTTCTTC | CASSLFETSGSNEQFF
TRBJ2-5 | TRBD1 | TRBV9 | . | TGTGCCAGCAGCGCCGGGACAGGGGGATCCCAAGAGACCCAGTACTTC | CASSAGTGGSQETQYF
TRBJ2-7 | . | TRBV5-1 | . | TGCGCCAGCAGCACGGGGATTGGAGGCCCCGAGCAGTACTTC | CASSTGIGGPEQYF
TRBJ1-3 | . | TRBV10-1 | . | TGCGCCAGCAGTGAGTCTAGAAACTACGGAAACACCATATATTTT | CASSESRNYGNTIYF
TRBJ2-7 | TRBD2 | TRBV2 | . | TGTGCCGGTAGACTAGCGCCTTACGAGCAGTACTTC | CAGRLAPYEQYF
TRBJ2-7 | . | TRBV7-9 | . | TGTGCCAGCAGCCTAGCCCAAGGTAGCCCGCTCGAGCAGTACTTC | CASSLAQGSPLEQYF
TRBJ2-7 | TRBD2 | TRBV5-1 | . | TGCGCCAGCAGCCAAGCTATTTCCGGGACTAGCGGGACTAAGCCCTACGAGCAGTACTTC | CASSQAISGTSGTKPYEQYF
TRBJ1-1 | TRBD1 | TRBV10-3 | . | TGTGCCATCAGTTCGACAGGGCCCATGAACACTGAAGCTTTCTTT | CAISSTGPMNTEAFF
TRBJ2-1 | . | TRBV20-1 | . | TGCAGCGTAGAGAGGGGGGGTGAGCAGTTCTTC | CSVERGGEQFF
TRBJ2-7 | . | TRBV9 | . | TGTGCCAGCAGCGTATTAAGCGGAGCCTACGAGCAGTACTTC | CASSVLSGAYEQYF
TRBJ2-1 | TRBD2 | TRBV5-4 | . | TGTGCCAGCAGCACCGGGAGGGGCAATGAGCAGTTCTTC | CASSTGRGNEQFF
TRBJ1-2 | . | TRBV2 | . | TGTGCCAGCAGTGAGGACAGCTATGGCTACACCTTC | CASSEDSYGYTF
TRBJ1-2 | TRBD1 | TRBV30 | . | TGTGCCTGGAGGGGTCAGGGGGTGGATGGCTACACCTTC | CAWRGQGVDGYTF
TRBJ1-2 | . | TRBV6-5 | . | TGTGCCAGCAGTTACCGTTGGACTGACCCACATGGCTACACCTTC | CASSYRWTDPHGYTF
TRBJ1-3 | . | TRBV19 | . | TGTGCCAGTCCGGGGGTTGGAAACACCATATATTTT | CASPGVGNTIYF
TRBJ2-7 | TRBD2 | TRBV7-9 | . | TGTGCCAGCAGCTTAGTGGGACTAGAAAACCACGAGCAGTACTTC | CASSLVGLENHEQYF
TRBJ1-5 | . | TRBV4-3 | . | TGCGCCAGCAGCCCTAGGGGCGGGGGCGAGCCCCAGCATTTT | CASSPRGGGEPQHF
TRBJ1-2 | . | TRBV7-3 | . | TGTGCCAGCAGTCCCGTCCCGAGCGATGGCTACACCTTC | CASSPVPSDGYTF
TRBJ2-7 | . | TRBV7-2 | . | TGTGCCAGCAGCTCCAAATATCTAGACAGCTACGAGCAGTACTTC | CASSSKYLDSYEQYF
TRBJ2-2 | TRBD2 | TRBV5-4 | . | TGTGCCAGCAGCCCGAGGGATATAGCGGGAAACACCGGGGAGCTGTTTTTT | CASSPRDIAGNTGELFF
TRBJ2-7 | TRBD2 | TRBV19 | . | TGTGCCAGTAGTTTAGCGGGAGAAGCCCCCTACGAGCAGTACTTC | CASSLAGEAPYEQYF
TRBJ2-1 | . | TRBV4-1 | . | TGCGCCAGCAGCCAAGATCGGGTGGGTGCCTACAATGAGCAGTTCTTC | CASSQDRVGAYNEQFF
TRBJ2-1 | TRBD2 | TRBV5-1 | . | TGCGCCAGCAGCCCAGCGGGAGGGGTATACAATGAGCAGTTCTTC | CASSPAGGVYNEQFF
TRBJ1-2 | TRBD1 | TRBV25-1 | . | TGTGCCAGCAGTGTTAGACAGGGCTTCAACTATGGCTACACCTTC | CASSVRQGFNYGYTF
TRBJ2-7 | . | TRBV13 | once | TGTGCCAGCAGCCCTAGGGGCAGGGACTACGAGCAGTACTTC | CASSPRGRDYEQYF
TRBJ1-3 | . | TRBV7-6 | . | TGTGCCAGCAGCTCAAGACTCCAAGACTCTGGAAACACCATATATTTT | CASSSRLQDSGNTIYF